Each of the 30 T cell receptor beta chains below was sequenced from the same sample in a study of control samples from healthy donors and cancer patients. Data came from immunoSEQ multiplex PCR; TCRdb stores just in-frame clones and leaves some out. The sample contains approximately 100,000 clones, more than 75% of which appear only once. Sequencing was performed on blood. Source of these receptors: a man in his sixties in good health.

V and J are TRBV20-1 and TRBJ2-1; D is ambiguous. The CDR3 consists of 10 residues. V was clipped by 5 bases and J by 8 bases, with 7 bases between them. From germline, CDR1 is DFQATT and CDR2 SNEGSKA (reference sequence). CDR3 residues: CSAQNDEQFF. The CDR3 bases are TGCAGTGCTCAGAACGATGAGCAGTTCTTC.

This chain uses TRBV3-1 (or the pseudogene TRBV3-2) with TRBJ2-1, with 9 bases that match TRBD2. Unmatched junction bases numbered 7, after V lost 1 base and J lost 3 bases. This CDR3 is built from 17 residues. Germline-derived CDR1 and CDR2 are LGHDT and YNNKEL (reference sequence). CDR3 DNA sequence: TGTGCCAGCAGCCAAGGGAGTAGCGGGGGAGACTACAATGAGCAGTTCTTC. Residues: CASSQGSSGGDYNEQFF.

The V gene is TRBV24-1, the J gene TRBJ2-1, with 9 bases matching TRBD1. The CDR3 extends over 13 amino acids. CDR1 is KGHDR, CDR2 SFDVKD, per germline. V lost 5 bases and J lost 16; bases outside the gene matches: 11. The CDR3: CATSVSPGQGKFF. CDR3 coding DNA: TGTGCCACCAGTGTTTCGCCGGGACAGGGTAAATTCTTC.

The chain joins TRBV7-9 to TRBJ2-7, with 10 bases matching TRBD2. The ends lost 4 bases at V and 7 bases at J; junction bases unmatched: 10. The CDR3 length is 15 residues. The germline CDR1 and CDR2 sequences are SEHNR and FQNEAQ (reference sequence). CDR3 bases: TGTGCCAGCAGCTCCATAAGCGGGAGGGCCTCTGAGCAGTACTTC. Translated: CASSSISGRASEQYF.

The genes are TRBV7-2 and TRBJ2-2, with 13 positions matching TRBD2. The CDR3 runs 17 residues. Germline V gene data show CDR1 as SGHTA and CDR2 as FQGNSA. V shed 4 bases, J shed 6 bases, and the junction held 8 bases outside the gene matches. The DNA of the CDR3 is TGTGCCAGCAGCTCGACCCTGGGACTAGCGGGACCCGGGGAGCTGTTTTTT. It codes for CASSSTLGLAGPGELFF.

The J gene is TRBJ2-1, the V gene TRBV4-1, with 9 bases aligning to TRBD2. After removal of 0 bases from V and 3 bases from J, the junction contained 6 bases not matched to a gene. The CDR3 totals 17 residues. CDR1 MGHRA and CDR2 YSYEKL come from the germline V gene. CDR3 protein: CASSQEVGTSIYNEQFF. CDR3 sequence (DNA): TGCGCCAGCAGCCAAGAGGTAGGGACTAGCATCTACAATGAGCAGTTCTTC.

The chain employs TRBV5-6 and TRBJ2-7; a weak D match, TRBD2 (6 bases). The CDR3 is made up of 13 amino acids. Germline V lookup: CDR1 SGHDT, CDR2 YYEEEE. V shed 4 bases and J shed 7 bases, with 15 bases lying between them. CDR3: CASSRLGAREQYF. The DNA of the CDR3 is TGTGCCAGCAGCCGACTAGGAGCTAGGGAGCAGTACTTC. The whole variable domain, filled in from reference TRBV5-6 and TRBJ2-7, reads DAGVTQSPTHLIKTRGQQVTLRCSPKSGHDTVSWYQQALGQGPQFIFQYYEEEERQRGNFPDRFSGHQFPNYSSELNVNALLLGDSALYLCASSRLGAREQYFGPGTRLTVT.

The chain couples TRBV30 to TRBJ2-7; no reliable D call. Between the trimmed V and J ends, which lost 1 base and 2 bases, there was a span of 12 bases. This CDR3 has 14 residues. Germline CDR1 and CDR2: GTSNPN and SVGIG (reference sequence). In DNA, the CDR3 is TGTGCCTGGAGTGATCGCGACAACCCCTACGAGCAGTACTTC. This gives the protein CAWSDRDNPYEQYF.

The chain carries TRBV2 and TRBJ2-7; TRBD1 matches 9 bases. The CDR3 length is 15 residues. V was pared by 7 bases and J by 5 bases, with 12 bases of the junction left unmatched. From germline, CDR1 is SNHLY and CDR2 FYNNEI. The CDR3 is CASTSSPGQGDEQYF. CDR3 coding DNA: TGTGCCAGCACATCATCGCCGGGACAGGGTGACGAGCAGTACTTC.

The chain has TRBV19 and TRBJ2-2, with 9 bases that match TRBD2. Trimming took 3 bases from V and 4 from J; bases not matched to a gene: 6. The CDR3 runs 16 residues. Looked up from germline, CDR1 is LNHDA and CDR2 is SQIVND (reference sequence). The CDR3 protein is CASSIRLAAGTGELFF. In nucleotides, the CDR3 is TGTGCCAGTAGTATTCGACTAGCGGCCGGCACCGGGGAGCTGTTTTTT.

The chain links TRBV6-6 to TRBJ2-1, with 10 nucleotides matching TRBD2. Trimming removed 3 bases from V and 7 bases from J; junction bases left unmatched: 9. Germline loops: CDR1 MNHNY, CDR2 SVGAGI (reference sequence). The CDR3 has 16 residues. This chain's CDR3 is CASSYGAGGITNEQFF. The DNA for the CDR3 is TGTGCCAGCAGTTATGGAGCGGGGGGGATTACAAATGAGCAGTTCTTC.

The J gene is TRBJ2-1, the V gene TRBV4-1; tentatively, D is TRBD2 (6 bases). The V end was cut by 3 bases, the J end by 6 bases, with 24 bases between. This CDR3 region has 18 residues. Germline V gene sequence: CDR1 MGHRA, CDR2 YSYEKL. DNA for the CDR3: TGCGCCAGCAGCCAGGGTTGGGGAGGCCCACTTGGTCCCAATGAGCAGTTCTTC. The encoded protein is CASSQGWGGPLGPNEQFF.

This chain links TRBV30 with TRBJ2-5, with TRBD1 matching over 9 bases. Germline-derived CDR1 and CDR2 are GTSNPN and SVGIG (reference sequence). The CDR3 runs 17 residues. Unmatched junction bases numbered 17, after V lost 2 bases and J lost 7 bases. The CDR3 DNA is TGTGCCTGGAGTCCCGGACAGGGGATGGGGGGGGGATCGACCCAGTACTTC. Residues: CAWSPGQGMGGGSTQYF. Full variable domain (rest looked up from reference TRBV30 and TRBJ2-5): SQTIHQWPATLVQPVGSPLSLECTVEGTSNPNLYWYRQAAGRGLQLLFYSVGIGQISSEVPQNLSASRPQDRQFILSSKKLLLSDSGFYLCAWSPGQGMGGGSTQYFGPGTRLLVL.

This clone was detected a few times. This chain joins TRBV7-3 and TRBJ1-6; tentative D call: TRBD1 (5 bases). Looked up from germline, CDR1 is SGHTA and CDR2 is FQGTGA. The CDR3 loop spans 14 amino acids. Deletions cut 2 bases from V and 4 bases from J, with 6 bases between. CDR3 region: CASSLWGYNSPLHF. The CDR3 region has the DNA TGTGCCAGCAGCTTATGGGGGTATAATTCACCCCTCCACTTT.

This clone was found once. The genes are TRBV3-1 (or the pseudogene TRBV3-2) and TRBJ1-2; D may be TRBD1 (5 bases). Germline CDR1 and CDR2: LGHDT and YNNKEL (reference sequence). The CDR3 consists of 12 residues. Trimming cost V 3 bases and J 6 bases, with 8 bases left between them. CDR3 amino acids: CASSQGLDGYTF. DNA for the CDR3: TGTGCCAGCAGCCAGGGGCTCGATGGCTACACCTTC.

The chain links TRBV5-1 to TRBJ2-5; D might be TRBD2 (6 bases). Trimming left V 3 bases short and J 4 bases short, with 16 bases between. The germline V gene has CDR1 SGHRS and CDR2 YFSETQ. This CDR3 comprises 15 residues. The CDR3 here is CASSSQGGHGETQYF. For the CDR3, the DNA is TGCGCCAGCAGCTCTCAAGGAGGGCACGGAGAGACCCAGTACTTC.

This clone is a singleton in its sample. The rearrangement links TRBV10-1 to TRBJ2-7; 12 bases line up with TRBD2. The CDR3 totals 14 residues. Germline V gene sequence: CDR1 WNHNN, CDR2 SYGVQD (reference sequence). The J segment lost 5 bases and the V segment lost 6 bases, leaving 5 bases of the junction unmatched. This CDR3 reads CASSPSGRANEQYF. The CDR3 DNA is TGCGCCAGCAGCCCTAGCGGGAGGGCCAACGAGCAGTACTTC.

The V gene is TRBV6-6, the J gene TRBJ1-2; 8 bases map to TRBD1. The CDR3 totals 14 residues. Unmatched junction bases numbered 3, after V lost 2 bases and J lost 4 bases. Germline CDR1 reads MNHNY; CDR2 reads SVGAGI (reference sequence). CDR3 in amino acids: CASSYNQGAYGYTF. CDR3 DNA: TGTGCCAGCAGTTACAACCAGGGGGCCTATGGCTACACCTTC.

This clone was seen only once. The rearrangement uses TRBV6-1 and TRBJ2-3, with D perhaps TRBD2 (6 bases). The V end was cut by 0 bases, the J end by 2 bases, with 9 bases between. The CDR3 consists of 15 residues. Germline lookup yields CDR1 MNHNS and CDR2 SASEGT. CDR3 in amino acids: CASSEAAGNTDTQYF. The DNA for the CDR3 is TGTGCCAGCAGTGAAGCAGCGGGTAACACAGATACGCAGTATTTT.

This clone was seen more than once but under ten times. This chain uses TRBV5-4 with TRBJ2-5; TRBD2 is a possible D gene (5 bases). CDR1 SGHNT and CDR2 YYREEE come from the germline V gene (reference sequence). V lost 1 base and J 2 bases, leaving 9 bases between the germline ends. CDR3 length: 14 amino acids. CDR3 amino acids: CASSLRTVQETQYF. In nucleotides, the CDR3 is TGTGCCAGCAGCTTGAGGACTGTACAAGAGACCCAGTACTTC.

This rearrangement joins TRBV18 to TRBJ1-5; unclear D gene. Trimming cost V 8 bases and J 6 bases, with 17 bases left between them. There are 14 residues in the CDR3. CDR1 and CDR2 from the germline V gene are KGHSH and LQKENI. Here the CDR3 reads CASTSSEGSQPQHF. CDR3 nucleotide sequence: TGTGCCAGCACATCATCGGAGGGAAGTCAGCCCCAGCATTTT. Full variable domain (remainder filled in from reference TRBV18 and TRBJ1-5): NAGVMQNPRHLVRRRGQEARLRCSPMKGHSHVYWYRQLPEEGLKFMVYLQKENIIDESGMPKERFSAEFPKEGPSILRIQQVVRGDSAAYFCASTSSEGSQPQHFGDGTRLSIL.

The chain uses TRBV2 and TRBJ1-4; TRBD1 is a possible D gene (6 bases). Germline-derived CDR1 and CDR2 are SNHLY and FYNNEI. Trimming pared 6 bases from V and 3 bases from J, leaving 14 bases between. The CDR3 has 15 amino acids. CDR3 loop: CASRRIGQPNEKLFF. DNA for the CDR3: TGTGCCAGCAGACGCATCGGACAGCCTAATGAAAAACTGTTTTTT. Drawing the rest from reference TRBV2 and TRBJ1-4, the complete variable domain is EPEVTQTPSHQVTQMGQEVILRCVPISNHLYFYWYRQILGQKVEFLVSFYNNEISEKSEIFDDQFSVERPDGSNFTLKIRSTKLEDSAMYFCASRRIGQPNEKLFFGSGTQLSVL.

This clone was detected once. Written as DNA, the CDR3 is TGTGCCAGCAGCGCCGAGACATACACCGGGGAGCTGTTTTTT. Translation: CASSAETYTGELFF. The chain has TRBV11-3 and TRBJ2-2; D gene unclear. CDR3 length: 14 residues. Germline V gene sequence: CDR1 SGHNT, CDR2 YENEEA. Trimming cost V 5 bases and J 3 bases, with 10 bases left between them.

This clone was counted a single time. The chain combines TRBV5-1 with TRBJ1-6; TRBD1 might be the D (5 bases). Germline V lookup: CDR1 SGHRS, CDR2 YFSETQ. Deletions cut 0 bases from V and 2 bases from J, with 9 bases between. This CDR3 comprises 16 residues. CDR3 sequence: CASSLVGAAYNSPLHF. CDR3 in DNA: TGCGCCAGCAGCTTGGTAGGGGCGGCCTATAATTCACCCCTCCACTTT.

The chain recombines TRBV15 with TRBJ2-1; D may correspond to TRBD1 or TRBD2 (6 bases each). With 5 bases removed from V and 9 bases from J, the gap between germline ends came to 14 bases. The CDR3 spans 13 residues. From germline, CDR1 is LNHNV and CDR2 YYDKDF (reference sequence). CDR3 sequence reads: CATSGLQGSEQFF. DNA of the CDR3: TGTGCCACCAGCGGACTACAGGGTAGTGAGCAGTTCTTC.

The rearrangement joins TRBV28 to TRBJ1-1, with D hard to call. CDR3 length equals 10 residues. Trimming took off 8 bases at V and 8 bases at J, with 9 bases between the two ends. Germline-derived CDR1 and CDR2 are MDHEN and SYDVKM. The CDR3 nucleotides are TGTGCCAGCGGCAGGATAGAAGCTTTCTTT. Encoded protein: CASGRIEAFF.

The rearrangement links TRBV19 to TRBJ2-2, with TRBD1 identical over 8 bases. CDR3 length equals 15 residues. Germline V gene data show CDR1 as LNHDA and CDR2 as SQIVND (reference sequence). The ends lost 6 bases at V and 3 bases at J; junction bases unmatched: 6. CDR3 sequence reads: CASRTRGPDTGELFF. In DNA form, the CDR3 reads TGTGCCAGTAGGACCAGGGGGCCCGACACCGGGGAGCTGTTTTTT.

The chain links TRBV2 to TRBJ1-5, with D unclear. From germline, CDR1 is SNHLY and CDR2 FYNNEI. CDR3 length: 13 amino acids. Between the trimmed V and J ends, which lost 6 bases and 4 bases, there was a span of 10 bases. In nucleotides, the CDR3 is TGTGCCAGCAGGAGAACAATAAATCAGCCCCAGCATTTT. This codes for CASRRTINQPQHF.

The J gene is TRBJ2-2, the V gene TRBV7-9; no clear D gene. Germline V gene lookup returns CDR1 SEHNR and CDR2 FQNEAQ (reference sequence). Trimming pared 9 bases from V and 5 bases from J, leaving 10 bases between. The CDR3 sequence is 12 residues long. The CDR3 loop is CASPTETGELFF. The CDR3 nucleotides read TGTGCCAGTCCTACAGAAACCGGGGAGCTGTTTTTT.

In its sample, this clone was seen once. This chain uses TRBV27 with TRBJ2-5; D unclear. Trimming shortened V by 3 bases and J by 2 bases, and 7 bases separated the two germline ends. Looked up from germline, CDR1 is MNHEY and CDR2 is SMNVEV (reference sequence). The length of the CDR3 is 13 residues. CDR3: CASSFRWQETQYF. As DNA, the CDR3 is TGTGCCAGCAGTTTCCGTTGGCAAGAGACCCAGTACTTC.